What follows is one T cell receptor (beta chain) and its context. The sample originates from a study of blood T cell repertoires in COVID-19. Looking at the study overall: Samples came from the United States, Italy and Spain, spanning acute and convalescent COVID-19.

The data were produced by immunoSEQ multiplex PCR, yet TCRdb's version contains in-frame clones alone and is incomplete. Counted here are 410,000 or so clones, 89% occurring once; the ten biggest clones make up around 1.5%. V lost 2 bases, J lost 0 bases, and 11 bases lay in between. The CDR3 is made up of 16 amino acids. CDR1 is SGHNT, CDR2 YYREEE, per germline (reference sequence). Sequencing was done on a sample of peripheral blood. The sequence came from a woman aged 40 to 50 with COVID-19, enrolled during active disease. The gene calls are TRBV5-4 and TRBJ1-4; a possible D gene is TRBD1 (5 bases). CDR3 in amino acids: CASSFGGPSTNEKLFF. The CDR3 DNA reads as TGTGCCAGCAGCTTCGGGGGTCCGTCAACTAATGAAAAACTGTTTTTT. The full variable domain, rest sourced from reference TRBV5-4 and TRBJ1-4, is ETGVTQSPTHLIKTRGQQVTLRCSSQSGHNTVSWYQQALGQGPQFIFQYYREEENGRGNFPPRFSGLQFPNYSSELNVNALELDDSALYLCASSFGGPSTNEKLFFGSGTQLSVL.